This note documents a single T cell receptor (beta chain) sequence. The target antigen is unknown. With 2 bases removed from V and 5 bases from J, the gap between germline ends came to 7 bases. The V gene's germline CDR1 is MNHNY and CDR2 SVGAGI (reference sequence). The CDR3 has 13 residues. This sample was included in a study of post-analysis software for immune sequencing data. Notes on the study in general: Controls had lower frequencies than patients of five or six TRBV segments, which included TRBV5-6, TRBV5-1 and TRBV20-1. Controls' normalized Chao1 diversity significantly exceeded that of multiple sclerosis patients. Samples from a shared batch, those prepared together, strongly co-clustered by F measure.

Sequencing libraries made from TCR beta cDNA carried unique molecular identifiers. T cells numbering about 0.95 to 10 million yielded some 500,000 cDNA molecules. TCRdb recomputed calls from the PCR reads with MiXCR, one row per CDR3 protein. The table records some 690,000 distinct CDR3 sequences, roughly three fifths of them present only once. This chain links TRBV6-6 with TRBJ1-5; D ambiguous. Sequencing input: blood. This TCR came from a girl aged 2-10 years with multiple sclerosis. The DNA of the CDR3 is TGTGCCAGCAGTTACGGTCCCGATCAGCCCCAGCATTTT. Protein sequence: CASSYGPDQPQHF.